What follows are 21 T cell receptor beta chains derived from one specimen sequenced in a study of T cell repertoires in cytomegalovirus infection. One entry per CDR3 protein results from TCRdb running MiXCR on the reads. Among about 100,000 distinct CDR3 sequences, less than 25% were seen once, and the ten largest hold about 39%. The sequencing sample was made of CD8+ T cells from PBMCs. The receptors stem from a human donor in good health (CMV status not recorded). Some clones in this sample may be carry-over from other donors' samples.

The rearrangement links TRBV15 to TRBJ1-6; 7 bases line up with TRBD1. Germline-derived CDR1 and CDR2 are LNHNV and YYDKDF (reference sequence). The CDR3 runs 16 residues. Trimming at V came to 5 bases and at J to 8 bases, leaving 12 bases not matched to a gene. The CDR3: CATSPKRRTGDSPLHF. The CDR3 DNA is TGTGCCACCAGCCCAAAAAGACGGACAGGAGATTCACCCCTCCACTTT. Looking up the rest from reference TRBV15 and TRBJ1-6 gives the full variable domain: DAMVIQNPRYQVTQFGKPVTLSCSQTLNHNVMYWYQQKSSQAPKLLFHYYDKDFNNEADTPDNFQSRRPNTSFCFLDIRSPGLGDTAMYLCATSPKRRTGDSPLHFGNGTRLTVT.

The J gene is TRBJ2-7, the V gene TRBV7-2, with 12 bases identical to TRBD2. V lost 1 base to trimming and J lost 2 bases; unmatched junction nucleotides: 3. This CDR3 comprises 16 residues. Germline lookup yields CDR1 SGHTA and CDR2 FQGNSA. The chain's CDR3 is CASSLGLAGVAYEQYF. DNA for the CDR3: TGTGCCAGCAGCTTAGGACTAGCGGGGGTCGCCTACGAGCAGTACTTC.

The chain couples TRBV11-2 to TRBJ1-2; D is perhaps TRBD1 (5 bases). The CDR3 runs to 13 residues. From germline, CDR1 is SGHAT and CDR2 FQNNGV. V lost 3 bases and J 6 bases, leaving 11 bases between the germline ends. Here the CDR3 DNA reads TGTGCCAGCAGCTTTATAGGGGATCATGGCTACACCTTC. Amino acids: CASSFIGDHGYTF. Full variable domain (rest looked up from reference TRBV11-2 and TRBJ1-2): EAGVAQSPRYKIIEKRQSVAFWCNPISGHATLYWYQQILGQGPKLLIQFQNNGVVDDSQLPKDRFSAERLKGVDSTLKIQPAKLEDSAVYLCASSFIGDHGYTFGSGTRLTVV.

This clonotype was counted a single time. The V gene is TRBV14, the J gene TRBJ2-1; 12 bases match TRBD2. There are 16 residues in the CDR3. CDR1 and CDR2 from the germline V gene are SGHDN and FVKESK. The V gene end was trimmed by 2 bases and the J gene end by 9 bases; junction bases not matched to a gene: 8. The CDR3 DNA sequence: TGTGCCAGCAGCCAACTAGCGGGAGGGCCGTTACGTGAGCAGTTCTTC. This sequence encodes CASSQLAGGPLREQFF.

This clonotype was recorded a few times. The gene calls are TRBV19 and TRBJ2-1; 7 bases align to TRBD2. This CDR3 is built from 16 residues. V lost 4 bases, J lost 4 bases, and 10 bases stayed unmatched. Germline V lookup: CDR1 LNHDA, CDR2 SQIVND (reference sequence). The CDR3 loop is CASSTWVSGLYNEQFF. The CDR3 DNA sequence: TGTGCCAGTAGTACCTGGGTTAGCGGGCTTTACAATGAGCAGTTCTTC.

This chain connects TRBV4-3 to TRBJ2-1; D tentatively reads TRBD1 or TRBD2 (6 bases each). Per the germline V gene, CDR1 is LGHNA and CDR2 is YSLEER. The V end lost 0 bases, the J end lost 6 bases, and 15 bases lay between the germline ends. The CDR3 runs to 16 residues. The CDR3 reads CASSQDGGGIGNEQFF. The CDR3 region has the DNA TGCGCCAGCAGCCAAGATGGAGGGGGGATCGGCAATGAGCAGTTCTTC.

This clonotype showed up just once. The CDR3 sequence is CASSLSWNQPQHF. CDR3 DNA: TGTGCCAGCAGTTTATCGTGGAATCAGCCCCAGCATTTT. The V and J genes are TRBV27 and TRBJ1-5; D uncertain. V shed 0 bases and J shed 4 bases, with 4 bases lying between them. Germline CDR1 and CDR2: MNHEY and SMNVEV (reference sequence). The length of the CDR3 is 13 residues.

This clonotype was recorded many times. V is TRBV6-2 or TRBV6-3 and J is TRBJ2-2; D call uncertain. V was shortened by 7 bases and J by 3 bases, with 12 bases between the two germline ends. Germline V gene sequence: CDR1 MNHEY, CDR2 SVGEGT. The CDR3 has 14 residues. The CDR3 is CASKDHLDTGELFF. CDR3 DNA: TGTGCCAGCAAGGACCATCTAGACACCGGGGAGCTGTTTTTT.

This clonotype has a handful of counts. This rearrangement joins TRBV6-4 to TRBJ1-1; 9 nucleotides match TRBD1. Germline CDR1 MRHNA, CDR2 SNTAGT. The CDR3 totals 15 residues. Trimming removed 7 bases from V and 3 bases from J; junction bases left unmatched: 9. The CDR3 region is CASKLATGGDTEAFF. Written as DNA, the CDR3 is TGTGCCAGCAAGCTGGCCACAGGGGGCGACACTGAAGCTTTCTTT.

The chain recombines TRBV7-9 with TRBJ2-3; D tentatively fits TRBD1 or TRBD2 (5 bases each). The CDR3 is made up of 13 amino acids. The V gene's germline CDR1 is SEHNR and CDR2 FQNEAQ (reference sequence). The V gene lost 4 bases and the J gene lost 15 bases, with 20 bases spanning the gap. For the CDR3, the DNA is TGTGCCAGCAGCTGGGGCGCGGAGATTGGGGGTTATTTT. Translating it yields CASSWGAEIGGYF.

This clonotype was detected a few times. The chain is built from TRBV6-2 or TRBV6-3 and TRBJ2-7, with a possible D match to TRBD2 (6 bases). Germline V gives CDR1 MNHEY, CDR2 SVGEGT. Trimming left V 7 bases short and J 0 bases short, with 10 bases between. The CDR3 sequence is 13 residues long. The CDR3 reads CASTVAASYEQYF. The CDR3 DNA follows: TGTGCCAGCACCGTAGCGGCCTCCTACGAGCAGTACTTC.

Only a few counts were recorded for this clonotype. The chain carries TRBV6-2 or TRBV6-3 and TRBJ1-1; no firm D call. This CDR3 is 15 amino acids long. Germline CDR1 reads MNHEY; CDR2 reads SVGEGT. Trimming pared 6 bases from V and 4 bases from J, leaving 18 bases between. The CDR3 sequence is CASRYPGVSATEAFF. In nucleotides, the CDR3 is TGTGCCAGCAGATACCCCGGGGTTTCGGCCACTGAAGCTTTCTTT.

The rearrangement links TRBV9 to TRBJ2-1; 7 bases agree with TRBD2. Losses at the gene ends were 7 bases for V and 10 bases for J; bases not matched to a gene: 2. Germline V gene sequence: CDR1 SGDLS, CDR2 YYNGEE. The CDR3 has 10 residues. The CDR3 DNA follows: TGTGCCAGCGGGACTAAAGAGCAGTTCTTC. Amino acid sequence: CASGTKEQFF.

The chain uses TRBV9 and TRBJ2-1, with unresolved D. CDR3 size: 14 residues. The germline CDR1 and CDR2 sequences are SGDLS and YYNGEE. Trimming shortened V by 0 bases and J by 5 bases, and 9 bases separated the two germline ends. CDR3 in amino acids: CASSVDGGNNEQFF. CDR3 coding DNA: TGTGCCAGCAGCGTAGATGGTGGGAACAATGAGCAGTTCTTC.

This clonotype was seen only a few times. The V gene is TRBV12-3 or TRBV12-4, the J gene TRBJ1-5, with no clear D. V lost 3 bases and J lost 7, with 7 bases in between. The CDR3 has 12 amino acids. Here the CDR3 DNA reads TGTGCCAGCAGTTTTTATGGGCAGCCCCAGCATTTT. Translating it yields CASSFYGQPQHF.

This clonotype appeared many times. The chain uses TRBV10-3 and TRBJ1-1; D gene ambiguous. The germline gives CDR1 ENHRY, CDR2 SYGVKD. This CDR3 comprises 12 residues. Trimming took 3 bases from V and 4 from J, leaving 6 bases between them. Written as DNA, the CDR3 is TGTGCCATCAGTGATTCCGGCACTGAAGCTTTCTTT. Its translation: CAISDSGTEAFF.

The V call is TRBV15, the J call TRBJ1-4; D is possibly TRBD1 (5 bases). Germline lookup yields CDR1 LNHNV and CDR2 YYDKDF (reference sequence). The V and J ends lost 9 bases and 7 bases respectively, with 18 bases between them. The CDR3 loop spans 14 amino acids. CDR3 amino acids: CATGQWAGTEKLFF. The DNA for the CDR3 is TGTGCCACTGGACAATGGGCCGGGACTGAAAAACTGTTTTTT.

The chain links TRBV4-3 to TRBJ1-2; 10 bases are a match to TRBD1. Trimming cost V 4 bases and J 8 bases; bases outside gene matches: 7. The CDR3 runs 14 residues. CDR1 LGHNA and CDR2 YSLEER come from the germline V gene. The CDR3 loop reads CASSLGTGEDGYTF. The CDR3 region has the DNA TGCGCCAGCAGCCTTGGGACAGGGGAAGACGGCTACACCTTC.

This clonotype is medium-sized. This chain joins TRBV28 and TRBJ2-7, with TRBD2 matching over 10 bases. This CDR3 region has 15 residues. J lost 4 bases, V lost 2 bases, and 5 bases had no gene match. Germline CDR1 reads MDHEN; CDR2 reads SYDVKM. CDR3 protein: CASSLGTGLAYEQYF. CDR3 bases: TGTGCCAGCAGTTTAGGCACGGGACTAGCGTACGAGCAGTACTTC.

This clonotype was found a few times. The gene calls are TRBV6-2 or TRBV6-3 and TRBJ2-1; D possibly corresponds to TRBD2 (5 bases). Trimming pared 6 bases from V and 9 bases from J, leaving 9 bases between. CDR3 length: 11 amino acids. Germline V CDR1 and CDR2: MNHEY, SVGEGT. In DNA, the CDR3 is TGTGCCAGCAGCTGGACTCGTGAGCAGTTCTTC. This sequence encodes CASSWTREQFF.

The chain links TRBV13 to TRBJ1-1; possibly TRBD1 for D (6 bases). This CDR3 region has 14 residues. CDR1 and CDR2 from the germline V gene are PRHDT and FYEKMQ (reference sequence). Trimming shortened V by 0 bases and J by 7 bases, and 12 bases separated the two germline ends. In DNA form, the CDR3 reads TGTGCCAGCAGCTTAGGTGCCCCCAGGGGTGAAGCTTTCTTT. It yields the protein CASSLGAPRGEAFF.